This T cell receptor (beta chain) was recovered during a study of radiotherapy plus CTLA-4 blockade in lung cancer. Data came from immunoSEQ multiplex PCR; TCRdb stores just in-frame clones and leaves some out. The sample has approximately 85,000 clones, approximately 80% seen once. This CDR3 has 11 residues. Germline CDR1 is GTSNPN and CDR2 is SVGIG (reference sequence). The TCR comes from a human donor with non-small cell lung cancer that progressed on radiotherapy plus ipilimumab. The material sequenced was peripheral blood, taken from a patient treated with radiotherapy plus ipilimumab. This chain joins TRBV30 and TRBJ2-7, with unresolved D. In DNA, the CDR3 is TGTGCATTGGGTATCTCCTACGAGCAGTACTTC. Translating gives CALGISYEQYF.